This TCR beta chain was profiled in a study of blood T cell repertoires in COVID-19. Study context: Whether acute or convalescent, the COVID-19 samples came from the United States, Italy and Spain.

CDR3 length equals 15 residues. CDR1 MDHEN and CDR2 SYDVKM come from the germline V gene. V lost 6 bases, J lost 2 bases, and 7 bases stayed unmatched. TCRdb's copy holds only in-frame clones and misses some; the assay was immunoSEQ multiplex PCR. The sample lists 40,000 or so clones, approximately 90% occurring once. This chain connects TRBV28 to TRBJ1-3; 7 nucleotides line up with TRBD1. The material sequenced was peripheral blood. The source of this sequence is a woman aged 25 to 39 in a cohort sampled during active COVID-19. The CDR3 DNA is TGTGCCAGCAGACCGACAACAGGGGCTGGAAACACCATATATTTT. Translated: CASRPTTGAGNTIYF.